Listed here is a single T cell receptor beta chain. The cohort comprised adults aged roughly 18 to 95 years residing in approximately 22 US areas. The recovered donors of Cohort 3 showed two negative PCRs, clearance, or symptom resolution. The sample comes from a study of blood T cell repertoires in COVID-19. Study summary: Samples of COVID-19 (acute and convalescent) were obtained from the United States, Italy and Spain.

The CDR3 sequence is 15 residues long. Trimming left V 5 bases short and J 1 base short, with 14 bases between. From germline, CDR1 is SGHNT and CDR2 YENEEA. In the original processing: The assay estimated nucleated cells by amplifying reference gene primers. Only in-frame clones appear in the TCRdb table, and some are missing; sequencing was by immunoSEQ multiplex PCR. V and J calls and clone size follow that table, whereas D and trimming were derived from the DNA. There are some 320,000 clones in the sample; about nine tenths occur only once, and around 2.5% lies in the top ten. The sequenced material came from PBMCs or T cells enriched from blood (not recorded which). This chain connects TRBV11-3 to TRBJ1-1, with D possibly being TRBD1 (5 bases). This sequence was found in a man aged 55 to 70 who had recovered from COVID-19. CDR3 in amino acids: CASSHDSFENTEAFF. Written as DNA, the CDR3 is TGTGCCAGCAGCCACGACAGTTTCGAGAACACTGAAGCTTTCTTT.